These T cell receptor beta chains were read from a single sample in a study of shared clonotypes between healthy human individuals. TCRdb keeps only in-frame clones here, not all; method: immunoSEQ multiplex PCR. This table holds about 2 million clones, less than 95% found once. The sequenced sample consisted of naive CD8+ T cells sorted from blood. These receptors were collected from a man younger than 30 in good health. Both conserved end residues are trimmed from each CDR3.

V gene: TRBV4-1
J gene: TRBJ1-5
CDR3 protein: ASSQVMGSLYQPQH

V gene: TRBV28
J gene: TRBJ1-2
CDR3 protein: ASSSPSTGRDSQGYT

V gene: TRBV4-1
J gene: TRBJ1-3
CDR3 protein: ASSPGNSGNTIY

V gene: TRBV5-4
J gene: TRBJ1-1
CDR3 protein: ASSSDRGDAF

V gene: TRBV11-1
J gene: TRBJ2-5
CDR3 protein: ASSLPAGLETQY

V gene: TRBV6-1
J gene: TRBJ2-1
CDR3 protein: ASSEALTLPSAGEQF

V gene: TRBV7-9
J gene: TRBJ1-1
CDR3 protein: ASSKTGALNTEAF

V gene: TRBV30
J gene: TRBJ1-2
CDR3 protein: AWRISSGYGYT

V gene: TRBV29-1
J gene: TRBJ1-1
CDR3 protein: SVEQNTEAF

V gene: TRBV7-9
J gene: TRBJ1-1
CDR3 protein: ASSLPGRGGGTEAF

V gene: TRBV5-1
J gene: TRBJ2-7
CDR3 protein: ASSLKGQDLYEQY

V gene: TRBV7-7
J gene: TRBJ2-1
CDR3 protein: ASSLIAGDNEQF

V gene: TRBV5-1
J gene: TRBJ1-4
CDR3 protein: ASSLAGSTNEKLF

V gene: TRBV10-2
J gene: TRBJ2-5
CDR3 protein: ASSPVVLAGAEETQY

V gene: TRBV7-8
J gene: TRBJ2-5
CDR3 protein: ASTNLPEGLETQY